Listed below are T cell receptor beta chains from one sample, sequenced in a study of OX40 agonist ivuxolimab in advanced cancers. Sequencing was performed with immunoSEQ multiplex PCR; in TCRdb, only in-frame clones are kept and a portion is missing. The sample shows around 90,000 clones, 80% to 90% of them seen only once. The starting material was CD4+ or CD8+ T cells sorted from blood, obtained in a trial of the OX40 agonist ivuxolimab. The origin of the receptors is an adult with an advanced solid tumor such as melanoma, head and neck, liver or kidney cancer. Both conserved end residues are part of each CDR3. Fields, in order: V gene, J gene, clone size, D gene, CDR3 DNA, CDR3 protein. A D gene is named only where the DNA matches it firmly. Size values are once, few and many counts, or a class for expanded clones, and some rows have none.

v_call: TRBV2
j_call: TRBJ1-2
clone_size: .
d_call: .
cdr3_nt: TGTGCCAGCAGCGCCCTATCAGCCTCCTATGGCTACACCTTC
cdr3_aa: CASSALSASYGYTF

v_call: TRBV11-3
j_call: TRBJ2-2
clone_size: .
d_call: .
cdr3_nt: TGTGCCAGCAGCTACAGGGAAATCGACACCGGGGAGCTGTTTTTT
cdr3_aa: CASSYREIDTGELFF

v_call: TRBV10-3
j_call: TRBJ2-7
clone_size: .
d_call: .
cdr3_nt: TGTGCCAAAACTGATTACCGGGACGCTCCGTCCGAGCAGTACTTC
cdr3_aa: CAKTDYRDAPSEQYF

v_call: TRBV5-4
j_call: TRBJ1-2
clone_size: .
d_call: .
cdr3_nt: TGTGCCAGCAGCTTGGCCACGGGGGCCTATGGCTACACCTTC
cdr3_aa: CASSLATGAYGYTF

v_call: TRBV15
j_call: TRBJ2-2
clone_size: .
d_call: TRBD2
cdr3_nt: TGTGCCACCTCTACTAGCGGGGGACTTCTAACCGGGGAGCTGTTTTTT
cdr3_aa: CATSTSGGLLTGELFF

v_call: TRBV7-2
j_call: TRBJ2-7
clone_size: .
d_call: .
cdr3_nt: TGTGCCAGCAGCTTAGCAACCACCTCGACAGTTCCCTACGAGCAGTACTTC
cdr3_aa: CASSLATTSTVPYEQYF

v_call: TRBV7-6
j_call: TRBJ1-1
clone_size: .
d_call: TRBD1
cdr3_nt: TGTGCCAGCACCCTTCAGGGGGTGAACACTGAAGCTTTCTTT
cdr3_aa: CASTLQGVNTEAFF

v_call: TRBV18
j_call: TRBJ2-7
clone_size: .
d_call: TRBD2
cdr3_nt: TGTGCCAGCTCACCACCGGGGGGAGGGAGATCCTACGAGCAGTACTTC
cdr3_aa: CASSPPGGGRSYEQYF

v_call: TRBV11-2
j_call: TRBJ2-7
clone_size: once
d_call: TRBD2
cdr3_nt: TGTGCCAGCAGCGGGGGTAGCGGGGCCTTGTACGAGCAGTACTTC
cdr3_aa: CASSGGSGALYEQYF

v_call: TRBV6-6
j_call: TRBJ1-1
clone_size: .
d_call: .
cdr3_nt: TGTGCCAGCAGTTACTTAAGTGCGGGGAGAACTGAAGCTTTCTTT
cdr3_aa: CASSYLSAGRTEAFF

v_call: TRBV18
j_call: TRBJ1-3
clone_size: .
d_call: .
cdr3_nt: TGTGCCAGCTCGCTCAGCTCCTCTGGAAACACCATATATTTT
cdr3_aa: CASSLSSSGNTIYF

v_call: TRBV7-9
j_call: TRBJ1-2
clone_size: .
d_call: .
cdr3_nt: TGTGCCAGCAGCTTAACGGGGAACAGGGATGGCTACACCTTC
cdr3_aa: CASSLTGNRDGYTF

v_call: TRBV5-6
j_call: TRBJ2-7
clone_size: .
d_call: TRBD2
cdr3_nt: TGTGCCAGCAGCCCCGGACTAGCGGGAAGATACGAGCAGTACTTC
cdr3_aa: CASSPGLAGRYEQYF

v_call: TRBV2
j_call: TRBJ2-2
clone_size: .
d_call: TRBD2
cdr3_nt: TGTGCCAGCCAGACTAGCGGGACCCTCACCGGGGAGCTGTTTTTT
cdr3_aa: CASQTSGTLTGELFF

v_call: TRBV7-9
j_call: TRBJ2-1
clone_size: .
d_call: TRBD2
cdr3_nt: TGTGCCAGCAGCTTAGGGCTAGCGGGAGTCGATGAGCAGTTCTTC
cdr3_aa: CASSLGLAGVDEQFF

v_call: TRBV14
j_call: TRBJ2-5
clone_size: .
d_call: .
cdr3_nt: TGTGCCAGCAGCCAAGATCTTCTGGGACCCCAAGGTTCACACCAGTACTTC
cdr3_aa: CASSQDLLGPQGSHQYF

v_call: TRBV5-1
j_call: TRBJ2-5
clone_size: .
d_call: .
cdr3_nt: TGCGCCAGCAGCTTGCACCAAGAGACCCAGTACTTC
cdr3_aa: CASSLHQETQYF